One sample yielded the 10 T cell receptor beta chains listed below, sequenced in a study of blood T cells in healthy people across ages (dated by TCRdb to 2015 to 2017). Library prep was done by 5' RACE. This sample was sequenced with an Illumina HiSeq 2500. A second about 7 to 12 cycle PCR used a sample-barcoded 5' primer and a J-beta primer mix. The raw public reads went through TCRdb reprocessing: fastp at Q25, MiXCR clone calling, in-frame beta chains kept. Each entry is one CDR3 protein sequence, shown with its most common DNA and genes. The sample table shows about 800,000 distinct CDR3 sequences, and around 25% are seen once. The top ten clonotypes cover roughly 3.8% of the sample. Another study also made use of these data, one on T cells of mothers and their children.

Sequencing was done on a sample of blood. All receptors come from a boy aged 5-17 years in good health.

The rearrangement joins TRBV5-1 to TRBJ1-2; TRBD1 might be the D (6 bases). Per germline, CDR1 SGHRS and CDR2 YFSETQ. The CDR3 consists of 20 residues. V was shortened by 0 bases and J by 2 bases, with 26 bases between the two germline ends. CDR3 DNA: TGCGCCAGCAGCTTGGGACTCGACAGGAGAAAAGAAGACGGGAACTATGGCTACACCTTC. It encodes CASSLGLDRRKEDGNYGYTF.

The chain links TRBV5-1 to TRBJ1-4; 8 positions agree with TRBD1. Germline loops: CDR1 SGHRS, CDR2 YFSETQ. With 3 bases clipped from V and 8 bases from J, the junction kept 6 bases outside the gene matches. The CDR3 totals 14 residues. CDR3 loop: CASSSGQGTEKLFF. As DNA, the CDR3 is TGCGCCAGCAGCTCAGGACAGGGAACAGAAAAACTGTTTTTT.

The chain is built from TRBV7-2 and TRBJ1-4; D uncertain. V lost 2 bases to trimming and J lost 0 bases, with 13 bases between them. Germline loops: CDR1 SGHTA, CDR2 FQGNSA. This CDR3 spans 17 amino acids. CDR3: CASSLISGATTNEKLFF. For the CDR3, the DNA is TGTGCCAGCAGCTTAATCTCAGGAGCGACAACTAATGAAAAACTGTTTTTT.

This clonotype was observed a few times. This chain connects TRBV19 to TRBJ1-5; TRBD1 matches 10 bases. V was pared by 3 bases and J by 13 bases, with 9 bases of the junction left unmatched. The CDR3 covers 14 residues. Per germline, CDR1 LNHDA and CDR2 SQIVND (reference sequence). The CDR3 here is CASSIGTGEWPQHF. CDR3 DNA sequence: TGTGCCAGTAGTATCGGGACAGGGGAATGGCCTCAGCATTTT.

The V call is TRBV7-3, the J call TRBJ1-1; no clear D gene. From germline, CDR1 is SGHTA and CDR2 FQGTGA. V was shortened by 3 bases and J by 7 bases, with 12 bases between the two germline ends. The CDR3 totals 13 residues. The CDR3: CASSFPGKGEAFF. In DNA, the CDR3 is TGTGCCAGCAGCTTCCCGGGAAAGGGTGAAGCTTTCTTT.

This clonotype appeared once. V and J are TRBV11-2 and TRBJ2-5, with 13 positions matching TRBD2. Per germline, CDR1 SGHAT and CDR2 FQNNGV. The CDR3 spans 18 residues. Losses at the gene ends were 5 bases for V and 5 bases for J; bases not matched to a gene: 14. In nucleotides, the CDR3 is TGTGCCAGCAGCCGAAGGACTAGCGGGAGAGGGGGTAGGGAGACCCAGTACTTC. Protein sequence: CASSRRTSGRGGRETQYF.

The sample holds a few counts of this clonotype. This chain connects TRBV29-1 to TRBJ1-1, with D possibly being TRBD1 (5 bases). The CDR3 is made up of 11 amino acids. V gave up 7 bases and J gave up 2 bases, with 8 bases separating them. Germline CDR1 reads SQVTM; CDR2 reads ANQGSEA. The CDR3, as DNA: TGCAGCGCTGACAGTAACACTGAAGCTTTCTTT. Translation: CSADSNTEAFF.

The chain carries TRBV12-3 or TRBV12-4 and TRBJ1-3; 7 bases fit TRBD1. This CDR3 has 16 amino acids. Germline trimming cut 3 bases from V and 0 bases from J; bases unmatched to any gene: 5. The CDR3 loop is CASSLSAGGSGNTIYF. CDR3 coding DNA: TGTGCCAGCAGTTTGTCGGCAGGGGGCTCTGGAAACACCATATATTTT.

The chain combines TRBV7-2 with TRBJ2-5, with 9 positions matching TRBD2. TRBJ2-1 matches the DNA end more closely, so the J call is doubtful. Germline values: CDR1 SGHTA, CDR2 FQGNSA. The CDR3 extends over 14 amino acids. The CDR3 loop is CASSPTAGGNEQFF. Written as DNA, the CDR3 is TGTGCCAGCAGCCCTACAGCGGGGGGCAATGAGCAGTTCTTC.

This clonotype was recorded a few times. The chain employs TRBV29-1 and TRBJ2-5; 8 bases agree with TRBD2. With V trimmed by 4 bases and J by 4 bases, 5 bases remained unmatched. Germline loops: CDR1 SQVTM, CDR2 ANQGSEA. CDR3 length: 13 amino acids. The CDR3 DNA sequence: TGCAGCGTTGTACGGGAGGGCCCAGAGACCCAGTACTTC. It codes for CSVVREGPETQYF.